This TCR beta chain emerged from a study of T cell responses to AZD1222 COVID-19 vaccine. From germline, CDR1 is SGHTA and CDR2 FQGNSA. CDR3 length: 16 residues. After removal of 5 bases from V and 3 bases from J, the junction contained 4 bases not matched to a gene. General observations from the study: Targets within unmutated variant regions were reportedly found for nearly half of spike-specific TCRs. Repertoire samples came only from after the peak T cell response.

TCRdb's table, derived via immunoSEQ multiplex PCR, lists solely in-frame clones and lacks some. The data hold roughly 100,000 clones, with 88% observed a single time. Points on this clone: Its target is not known.

The origin of this receptor is an adult in good health. This chain uses TRBV7-2 with TRBJ2-2; 12 bases are shared with TRBD2. The material was peripheral blood, obtained on day 0 of AZD1222 vaccination. CDR3 loop: CASSVLAGGYTGELFF. The CDR3, as DNA: TGTGCCAGCAGCGTCCTAGCGGGAGGGTACACCGGGGAGCTGTTTTTT.